This TCR beta chain was documented in a study of T cells in Graves' hyperthyroidism and ophthalmopathy. In this sample, this clonotype turned up a few times. Its antigen is unknown. Study conclusions and caveats: Separation of ophthalmopathy from stable hyperthyroidism was achieved by a 13 V-J model.

V lost 4 bases and J 1 base, leaving 10 bases between the germline ends. In germline, CDR1 is LNHDA, CDR2 SQIVND (reference sequence). This CDR3 is 15 amino acids long. TCR beta CDR3 region amplification was performed from RNA transcripts. First-round RT-PCR targeting the TCR CDR3 was performed with the HTBI primer set. MiXCR was run by TCRdb on the multiplex PCR reads, yielding one entry per CDR3 protein. Of a few hundred thousand distinct CDR3 sequences detected, about 43% appear once; the ten largest clones hold approximately 7.5%. The V and J genes are TRBV19 and TRBJ2-2, with D perhaps TRBD1 or TRBD2 (5 bases each). Material: peripheral blood or thyroid tissue (not recorded which). The receptor was derived from a young woman with Graves' hyperthyroidism. The CDR3 DNA follows: TGTGCCAGTAGTACGGGACGCCTGAACACCGGGGAGCTGTTTTTT. Its protein is CASSTGRLNTGELFF.